The 17 T cell receptor beta chains reported below all come from one sample, sequenced in a study of blood T cell repertoires in COVID-19. TCRdb keeps only in-frame clones here, not all; method: immunoSEQ multiplex PCR. The sample shows 110,000 or so clones, 85% of them seen only once. Sequences were obtained from peripheral blood. These receptors were collected from a man aged 40-50 years with acute or convalescent COVID-19.

This clone was found once. The chain carries TRBV7-9 and TRBJ2-5, with TRBD2 matching over 7 bases. The CDR3 length is 15 residues. Germline CDR1 is SEHNR and CDR2 is FQNEAQ (reference sequence). V shed 5 bases and J 5 bases; nucleotides not matched to a gene: 11. The CDR3 sequence: CASSPAAGVWETQYF. DNA of the CDR3: TGTGCCAGCAGCCCCGCCGCGGGGGTATGGGAGACCCAGTACTTC.

The chain links TRBV6-2 or TRBV6-3 to TRBJ1-5; 7 positions match TRBD1. The CDR3 sequence is 18 residues long. Losses at the gene ends were 2 bases for V and 0 bases for J; bases not matched to a gene: 10. CDR1 and CDR2 (germline): MNHEY, SVGEGT. CDR3 nucleotides: TGTGCCAGCAGTTACCGGCTACAGGGGACCCTTAGCAATCAGCCCCAGCATTTT. As protein: CASSYRLQGTLSNQPQHF.

This clone occurred once. V usage is TRBV5-1 and J usage is TRBJ2-3; 7 nucleotides line up with TRBD1. Germline V gene data show CDR1 as SGHRS and CDR2 as YFSETQ. The CDR3 totals 15 residues. The V and J ends lost 0 bases and 1 base, in that order; junction bases with no gene match: 2. The CDR3 nucleotides are TGCGCCAGCAGCTTGGTCGGACAGGGCACAGATACGCAGTATTTT. It encodes CASSLVGQGTDTQYF. The entire variable domain, with the rest obtained from reference TRBV5-1 and TRBJ2-3, is as follows: KAGVTQTPRYLIKTRGQQVTLSCSPISGHRSVSWYQQTPGQGLQFLFEYFSETQRNKGNFPGRFSGRQFSNSRSEMNVSTLELGDSALYLCASSLVGQGTDTQYFGPGTRLTVL.

The V gene is TRBV7-9, the J gene TRBJ2-7; weak D call: TRBD1 (6 bases). The CDR3 is made up of 14 amino acids. The germline V and J ends were trimmed by 4 bases and 3 bases, with 13 bases remaining between them. Germline V gene data show CDR1 as SEHNR and CDR2 as FQNEAQ (reference sequence). In DNA, the CDR3 is TGTGCCAGCAGCTGGACAGAGGAGAACTACGAGCAGTACTTC. This codes for CASSWTEENYEQYF.

This clone appeared a few times. The gene calls are TRBV12-3 or TRBV12-4 and TRBJ1-1, with D unclear. With 2 bases removed from V and 5 bases from J, the gap between germline ends came to 9 bases. CDR3 length equals 13 residues. The CDR3 nucleotides read TGTGCCAGCAGTTTAAGGATCGGGACTGAAGCTTTCTTT. Amino acids: CASSLRIGTEAFF.

The sample holds one count of this clone. This sequence joins TRBV7-3 and TRBJ2-6; D possibly corresponds to TRBD1 (6 bases). This CDR3 has 16 amino acids. The germline V gene has CDR1 SGHTA and CDR2 FQGTGA. Trimming cost V 3 bases and J 0 bases, with 9 bases left between them. CDR3 protein: CASSFGTSSGANVLTF. The CDR3 coding sequence is TGTGCCAGCAGCTTTGGGACAAGCTCTGGGGCCAACGTCCTGACTTTC.

This chain uses TRBV30 with TRBJ2-7, with 9 bases fitting TRBD1. After removal of 3 bases from V and 4 bases from J, the junction contained 19 bases not matched to a gene. CDR3 length equals 18 residues. The germline CDR1 and CDR2 sequences are GTSNPN and SVGIG (reference sequence). In DNA form, the CDR3 reads TGTGCCTGGAGCCCCCGGGACAGGGTGGTCCAAAGTTTATACGAGCAGTACTTC. Translation: CAWSPRDRVVQSLYEQYF.

This chain joins TRBV29-1 and TRBJ1-4; 9 nucleotides align to TRBD1. CDR1 is SQVTM and CDR2 is ANQGSEA in the germline V gene. The CDR3 runs 16 residues. V trimming: 8 bases; J trimming: 8 bases; junction bases outside the gene matches: 18. The DNA for the CDR3 is TGCAGCAATCGAACCGGGACAGGGTCCCGGAGGGAAAAACTGTTTTTT. Protein: CSNRTGTGSRREKLFF.

This rearrangement joins TRBV12-3 or TRBV12-4 to TRBJ1-1, with no clear D. This CDR3 contains 11 residues. The V gene lost 6 bases and the J gene lost 3 bases, with 5 bases spanning the gap. The CDR3 bases are TGTGCCAGCAGCGCGCACACTGAAGCTTTCTTT. Amino acid sequence: CASSAHTEAFF.

The CDR3 spells CASSTTSDAYNSPLHF. The CDR3 DNA is TGTGCCAGCAGCACGACAAGTGACGCCTATAATTCACCCCTCCACTTT. This rearrangement joins TRBV3-1 (or the pseudogene TRBV3-2) to TRBJ1-6; no clear D. The CDR3 runs 16 residues. Per germline, CDR1 LGHDT and CDR2 YNNKEL (reference sequence). The V end lost 5 bases, the J end lost 2 bases, and 13 bases lay between the germline ends.

The chain uses TRBV7-3 and TRBJ2-2, with 9 bases lining up with TRBD1. CDR1 SGHTA and CDR2 FQGTGA come from the germline V gene. V lost 4 bases to trimming and J lost 2 bases; unmatched junction nucleotides: 5. This CDR3 spans 16 amino acids. The CDR3 DNA is TGTGCCAGCAGCTCCCGGGACAGGGAAAACACCGGGGAGCTGTTTTTT. Its translation is CASSSRDRENTGELFF.

V gene TRBV6-5 combines with J gene TRBJ2-3; possible D gene TRBD2, 6 bases. The ends were cut back, 2 bases at V and 0 bases at J, with 9 bases in the middle. Germline V lookup: CDR1 MNHEY, CDR2 SVGAGI. This CDR3 has 15 amino acids. As DNA, the CDR3 is TGTGCCAGCAGTTACACGGGACTTAGCACAGATACGCAGTATTTT. It specifies CASSYTGLSTDTQYF.

The chain carries TRBV19 and TRBJ1-2, with TRBD1 matching 7 bases. J gave up 0 bases and V 4 bases, and 5 bases lay outside the gene matches. There are 15 residues in the CDR3. The germline V gene encodes CDR1 LNHDA and CDR2 SQIVND (reference sequence). CDR3 residues: CASSNPRGPNYGYTF. DNA for the CDR3: TGTGCCAGTAGTAATCCGAGGGGGCCTAACTATGGCTACACCTTC.

The chain's CDR3 is CASSLGQGYSYEQYF. As DNA, the CDR3 is TGTGCCAGCAGCTTAGGACAGGGGTACTCCTACGAGCAGTACTTC. The chain uses TRBV7-8 and TRBJ2-7, with TRBD1 identical over 8 bases. From germline, CDR1 is SGHVS and CDR2 FQNEAQ. This CDR3 is built from 15 residues. The V gene end was trimmed by 1 base and the J gene end by 0 bases; junction bases not matched to a gene: 2. The whole variable domain, filled in from reference TRBV7-8 and TRBJ2-7, reads GAGVSQSPRYKVAKRGQDVALRCDPISGHVSLFWYQQALGQGPEFLTYFQNEAQLDKSGLPSDRFFAERPEGSVSTLKIQRTQQEDSAVYLCASSLGQGYSYEQYFGPGTRLTVT.

The chain's CDR3 is CASSLQGAGELFF. The DNA of the CDR3 is TGTGCCAGCAGCTTACAGGGGGCCGGGGAGCTGTTTTTT. V usage is TRBV11-1 and J usage is TRBJ2-2; 7 nucleotides agree with TRBD1. Germline V CDR1 and CDR2: SGHAT, FQDESV (reference sequence). The CDR3 has 13 amino acids. The V gene end was trimmed by 2 bases and the J gene end by 6 bases; junction bases not matched to a gene: 0.

CDR3 DNA sequence: TGTGCCACCAGTGATACCCGACAGGGCTTAAACACTGAAGCTTTCTTT. Its protein product is CATSDTRQGLNTEAFF. The gene calls are TRBV24-1 and TRBJ1-1, with TRBD1 identical over 7 bases. Trimming at V came to 3 bases and at J to 2 bases, leaving 8 bases not matched to a gene. Germline assignment: CDR1 KGHDR and CDR2 SFDVKD. The CDR3 covers 16 residues.

The chain recombines TRBV19 with TRBJ2-2; D might be TRBD1 (6 bases). CDR1 and CDR2 from the germline V gene are LNHDA and SQIVND (reference sequence). The CDR3 totals 13 residues. V lost 7 bases, J lost 5 bases, and 11 bases lay in between. The CDR3 region is CASTWGTTGELFF. The CDR3 DNA reads as TGTGCCAGTACCTGGGGGACAACCGGGGAGCTGTTTTTT.